These 21 T cell receptor beta chains were sequenced from one sample in a study of blood T cell repertoires in COVID-19. Generated by immunoSEQ multiplex PCR, the TCRdb table keeps only in-frame clones and is missing some. The data hold more than 85,000 clones, with about 80% observed a single time. The sequencing sample was made of peripheral blood. The receptors stem from a woman between 50 and 59 years old with acute or convalescent COVID-19.

The sample holds a few counts of this clone. This sequence joins TRBV28 and TRBJ1-5, with 9 bases that match TRBD1. CDR3 length: 16 residues. J gave up 4 bases and V 6 bases, and 10 bases lay outside the gene matches. Germline CDR1 MDHEN, CDR2 SYDVKM. Here the CDR3 reads CASSTDRGKWNQPQHF. Here the CDR3 DNA reads TGTGCCAGCAGCACCGACAGGGGGAAGTGGAATCAGCCCCAGCATTTT.

The J gene is TRBJ1-5, the V gene TRBV11-2; D call uncertain. Trimming took 3 bases from V and 1 from J, leaving 10 bases between them. The germline V gene encodes CDR1 SGHAT and CDR2 FQNNGV. The CDR3 is 15 residues long. CDR3 nucleotides: TGTGCCAGCAGCTTCGATCCGGGAAGCAATCAGCCCCAGCATTTT. It yields the protein CASSFDPGSNQPQHF.

V is TRBV7-3 and J is TRBJ2-1; 14 bases are a match to TRBD2. With 1 base clipped from V and 9 bases from J, the junction kept 11 bases outside the gene matches. Looked up from germline, CDR1 is SGHTA and CDR2 is FQGTGA. The CDR3 has 18 residues. The CDR3 bases are TGTGCCAGCAGCTTAAAGCCGACTAGCGGGGGGGCTTTGGGTGAGCAGTTCTTC. Translated: CASSLKPTSGGALGEQFF.

This clone was counted ten times or more. The V gene is TRBV27, the J gene TRBJ1-2, with a possible D match to TRBD1 (5 bases). The V end lost 3 bases, the J end lost 5 bases, and 13 bases lay between the germline ends. CDR3 length equals 14 residues. Germline V CDR1 and CDR2: MNHEY, SMNVEV (reference sequence). The CDR3 is CASSFSTDSYGYTF. CDR3 DNA sequence: TGTGCCAGCAGTTTTTCGACAGATTCATATGGCTACACCTTC.

The CDR3 DNA reads as TGCGCCAGCAGTTTACAGGGGGCGGTTGGCTACACCTTC. Translated: CASSLQGAVGYTF. The rearrangement links TRBV5-1 to TRBJ1-2; the match to TRBD1 covers 9 bases. Germline V lookup: CDR1 SGHRS, CDR2 YFSETQ. This CDR3 is built from 13 residues. The J segment lost 7 bases and the V segment lost 5 bases, leaving 6 bases of the junction unmatched.

The gene calls are TRBV5-1 and TRBJ2-5; TRBD2 is a possible D gene (6 bases). CDR1 is SGHRS, CDR2 YFSETQ, per germline. V lost 0 bases and J 5 bases, leaving 14 bases between the germline ends. This CDR3 has 15 amino acids. The CDR3: CASSLAGRAGETQYF. Here the CDR3 DNA reads TGCGCCAGCAGCTTGGCGGGCAGGGCGGGGGAGACCCAGTACTTC.

Only one count was recorded for this clone. The chain combines TRBV7-7 with TRBJ2-2, with TRBD1 matching 8 bases. Per the germline V gene, CDR1 is SSHAT and CDR2 is FNYEAQ (reference sequence). CDR3 length equals 15 residues. V gave up 0 bases and J gave up 7 bases; unmatched junction bases: 4. The CDR3 DNA follows: TGTGCCAGCAGCTTAGCATCAGGGGGCATCGGGGAGCTGTTTTTT. Protein sequence: CASSLASGGIGELFF.

This chain joins TRBV6-5 and TRBJ2-7; 7 nucleotides match TRBD2. The CDR3 loop spans 14 amino acids. In germline, CDR1 is MNHEY, CDR2 SVGAGI. The ends lost 2 bases at V and 2 bases at J; junction bases unmatched: 3. The CDR3 nucleotides read TGTGCCAGCAGTTACGGGGGGGTGCCCTACGAGCAGTACTTC. Translating gives CASSYGGVPYEQYF.

This clone showed up just a few times. The chain joins TRBV5-4 to TRBJ2-1; 7 bases agree with TRBD2. The V gene's germline CDR1 is SGHNT and CDR2 YYREEE (reference sequence). CDR3 size: 15 residues. The ends lost 2 bases at V and 5 bases at J; junction bases unmatched: 7. The CDR3 DNA reads TGTGCCAGCAGCTTAAGTGGGGGGGACCACAATGAGCAGTTCTTC. Amino acid sequence: CASSLSGGDHNEQFF.

The chain carries TRBV6-1 and TRBJ2-4; D call uncertain. Germline V gene data show CDR1 as MNHNS and CDR2 as SASEGT. This CDR3 region has 13 residues. With 5 bases removed from V and 9 bases from J, the gap between germline ends came to 14 bases. The CDR3 loop reads CASSPGRSGIQYF. In nucleotides, the CDR3 is TGTGCCAGCAGTCCCGGCAGGTCCGGCATTCAGTACTTC.

This clone was detected once. The J gene is TRBJ1-5, the V gene TRBV24-1; D gene uncertain. The CDR3 runs 16 residues. Germline V gene sequence: CDR1 KGHDR, CDR2 SFDVKD. V was shortened by 4 bases and J by 0 bases, with 12 bases between the two germline ends. For the CDR3, the DNA is TGTGCCACCAGTGAATCTGGACGGGATAGCAATCAGCCCCAGCATTTT. It translates to CATSESGRDSNQPQHF.

V and J are TRBV30 and TRBJ2-6, with a weak D call TRBD1 (5 bases). This CDR3 spans 14 amino acids. Germline values: CDR1 GTSNPN, CDR2 SVGIG (reference sequence). Deletions cut 7 bases from V and 0 bases from J, with 10 bases between. The CDR3 is CASGIPSGANVLTF. The CDR3 nucleotides read TGTGCCTCAGGGATTCCCTCTGGGGCCAACGTCCTGACTTTC.

This clone appeared a few times. The rearrangement joins TRBV18 to TRBJ1-6; the match to TRBD1 covers 7 bases. Per germline, CDR1 KGHSH and CDR2 LQKENI. J was trimmed by 5 bases and V by 3 bases; bases with no gene match: 4. The CDR3 consists of 15 residues. The CDR3 is CASSPGQPDNSPLHF. The CDR3 DNA reads TGTGCCAGCTCACCGGGACAGCCCGATAATTCACCCCTCCACTTT. Variable domain in full (rest from reference TRBV18 and TRBJ1-6): NAGVMQNPRHLVRRRGQEARLRCSPMKGHSHVYWYRQLPEEGLKFMVYLQKENIIDESGMPKERFSAEFPKEGPSILRIQQVVRGDSAAYFCASSPGQPDNSPLHFGNGTRLTVT.

This clone was detected a few times. The V and J genes are TRBV19 and TRBJ1-5, with TRBD1 matching over 7 bases. Germline V CDR1 and CDR2: LNHDA, SQIVND (reference sequence). J was trimmed by 3 bases and V by 4 bases; bases with no gene match: 6. This CDR3 contains 15 residues. Here the CDR3 reads CASSTTTGNNQPQHF. Written as DNA, the CDR3 is TGTGCCAGTAGTACTACGACAGGGAACAATCAGCCCCAGCATTTT.

This clone was recorded once. This chain joins TRBV3-1 (or the pseudogene TRBV3-2) and TRBJ1-3; 7 nucleotides agree with TRBD1. CDR3 length equals 16 residues. Germline V gene lookup returns CDR1 LGHDT and CDR2 YNNKEL (reference sequence). J lost 0 bases, V lost 5 bases, and 7 bases had no gene match. This CDR3 reads CASSDSGQYSGNTIYF. CDR3 nucleotides: TGTGCCAGCAGCGACTCGGGACAGTACTCTGGAAACACCATATATTTT.

This clone was seen a handful of times. The chain is built from TRBV18 and TRBJ1-6; 8 positions match TRBD1. V lost 1 base to trimming and J lost 8 bases; unmatched junction nucleotides: 1. Germline CDR1 and CDR2: KGHSH and LQKENI. The CDR3 is made up of 14 amino acids. The DNA of the CDR3 is TGTGCCAGCTCACCACAGGACAGGGATTCACCCCTCCACTTT. Its protein is CASSPQDRDSPLHF. The full variable domain, rest sourced from reference TRBV18 and TRBJ1-6, is NAGVMQNPRHLVRRRGQEARLRCSPMKGHSHVYWYRQLPEEGLKFMVYLQKENIIDESGMPKERFSAEFPKEGPSILRIQQVVRGDSAAYFCASSPQDRDSPLHFGNGTRLTVT.

The chain carries TRBV5-1 and TRBJ2-3; 7 nucleotides agree with TRBD2. After removal of 3 bases from V and 0 bases from J, the junction contained 7 bases not matched to a gene. Per the germline V gene, CDR1 is SGHRS and CDR2 is YFSETQ. The CDR3 has 16 residues. CDR3 sequence (DNA): TGCGCCAGCAGCTCCACAAGCGGGACTAGCACAGATACGCAGTATTTT. Translated, it gives CASSSTSGTSTDTQYF.

This clone was detected once. The chain has TRBV7-8 and TRBJ1-2; D perhaps matches TRBD1 (6 bases). Trimming stripped 6 bases from V and 3 bases from J, with 11 bases between. Germline V gene data show CDR1 as SGHVS and CDR2 as FQNEAQ. There are 13 residues in the CDR3. The CDR3 coding sequence is TGTGCCAGCAGTCCTAACAGGGACTATGGCTACACCTTC. It encodes CASSPNRDYGYTF.

This chain joins TRBV19 and TRBJ2-5; 8 nucleotides line up with TRBD2. CDR3 length: 15 residues. V dropped 6 bases and J dropped 5; count of bases not matched to a gene: 11. Germline V CDR1 and CDR2: LNHDA, SQIVND (reference sequence). CDR3 coding DNA: TGTGCCAGTAGAAGGCGCGGGGGGAAGGGGGAGACCCAGTACTTC. Its protein is CASRRRGGKGETQYF. The whole variable domain, filled in from reference TRBV19 and TRBJ2-5, reads DGGITQSPKYLFRKEGQNVTLSCEQNLNHDAMYWYRQDPGQGLRLIYYSQIVNDFQKGDIAEGYSVSREKKESFPLTVTSAQKNPTAFYLCASRRRGGKGETQYFGPGTRLLVL.

V is TRBV28 and J is TRBJ2-4, with D possibly matching TRBD2 (5 bases). The germline V gene encodes CDR1 MDHEN and CDR2 SYDVKM. The V gene lost 6 bases and the J gene lost 7 bases, with 16 bases spanning the gap. CDR3 length: 14 residues. This chain's CDR3 is CASSLSRPGNIQYF. CDR3 sequence (DNA): TGTGCCAGCAGCCTCTCCCGCCCGGGGAACATTCAGTACTTC.

This rearrangement joins TRBV7-2 to TRBJ2-7, with a tentative D call TRBD2 (6 bases). V was shortened by 4 bases and J by 0 bases, with 10 bases between the two germline ends. Germline assignment: CDR1 SGHTA and CDR2 FQGNSA. The CDR3 totals 14 residues. CDR3 protein: CASSWGDSSYEQYF. The CDR3 bases are TGTGCCAGCAGCTGGGGGGACTCCTCCTACGAGCAGTACTTC.